The T cell receptor (beta chain) described here comes from a study of OX40 agonist ivuxolimab in advanced cancers. Study-wide context: Averaging roughly 60 years in age, with a range of about 20 to 90, the cohort was approximately 83% male. Three dose-escalation patients had partial responses: one with hepatocellular carcinoma and two with cutaneous melanoma. Eligibility rules accepted prior anti-PD-1, anti-PD-L1 or anti-CTLA-4 therapy, and over 30% had some.

Trimming took 0 bases from V and 7 from J, leaving 12 bases between them. The CDR3 consists of 14 residues. From germline, CDR1 is SGHAT and CDR2 FQNNGV. Here immunoSEQ multiplex PCR was the method, and the copy in TCRdb shows in-frame clones only, minus some. This table holds more than 60,000 clones, 80% to 90% found once. This clonotype was sampled from an adult with an advanced solid tumor such as melanoma, head and neck, liver or kidney cancer. The V call is TRBV11-2, the J call TRBJ1-1, with a possible D match to TRBD1 (5 bases). The material was CD4+ or CD8+ T cells sorted from blood, obtained in a trial of the OX40 agonist ivuxolimab. CDR3 in amino acids: CASSLDLGGIEAFF. CDR3 coding DNA: TGTGCCAGCAGCTTAGATCTGGGGGGGATTGAAGCTTTCTTT.